This T cell receptor (beta chain) is drawn from a study of tumor and adjacent non-tumor tissue in lung cancer. Study-wide results and caveats: Compared with tumor, normal lung showed significantly lower TCR diversity. Tumor repertoires had a smaller top 100 clone share than normal lung. Patients with more diverse tumor TCRs had worse survival.

Note on this clonotype: Its matching antigen is unknown. One junction end does not reproduce the germline sequence, and a read error may be involved.

A modified ARM-PCR protocol with three rounds of nested PCR amplified TCRbeta. TCRdb re-derived calls from the multiplex PCR reads in MiXCR, one entry per CDR3 protein. This sample yields about 60,000 distinct CDR3 sequences, of which around two thirds are seen a single time; about 32% belongs to the top ten. RNA was extracted from bulk tissue without any cell sorting. More than 3 cm separated this lung sample from the edge of the tumor. Newly diagnosed lung cancer patients had thoracic surgery in China, August–late 2014, without prior chemotherapy. CDR3 length: 15 amino acids. The germline CDR1 and CDR2 sequences are SGHAT and FQNNGV.

Sample: distant non-tumor lung tissue. The genes are TRBV11-2 and TRBJ2-7, with D perhaps matching TRBD1 (5 bases). This clonotype originated in a man aged 65 to 79 with non-small cell lung cancer. In DNA form, the CDR3 reads TGTGTCAGCAGCTTAGCTGTGACAGTCATCTACGAACAGTACTTC. It encodes CVSSLAVTVIYEQYF. The whole variable domain, remainder taken from reference TRBV11-2 and TRBJ2-7, is EAGVAQSPRYKIIEKRQSVAFWCNPISGHATLYWYQQILGQGPKLLIQFQNNGVVDDSQLPKDRFSAERLKGVDSTLKIQPAKLEDSAVYLCVSSLAVTVIYEQYFGPGTRLTVT.